These 31 T cell receptor beta chains were sequenced from one sample in a study of T cell repertoires in cytomegalovirus infection. TCRdb re-derived calls from the reads in MiXCR, one entry per CDR3 protein. The data show approximately 110,000 distinct CDR3 sequences, 32% seen once. Their recognized antigens are unknown. This specimen consisted of CD8+ T cells from cultured PBMCs, obtained from culture after CMV antigen stimulation. The receptors derive from a human donor in good health (CMV status not recorded). Some clones in this sample may be carry-over from other donors' samples.

V and J are TRBV11-2 and TRBJ2-5, with 16 bases aligning to TRBD2. This CDR3 is built from 19 residues. Germline-derived CDR1 and CDR2 are SGHAT and FQNNGV. V was clipped by 4 bases and J by 0 bases; unmatched bases: 8. CDR3 region: CASSSPGLAGGEYQETQYF. The DNA of the CDR3 is TGTGCCAGCAGCTCACCGGGACTAGCGGGGGGGGAGTACCAAGAGACCCAGTACTTC.

The chain has TRBV7-6 and TRBJ2-7; D is ambiguous. Germline loops: CDR1 SGHVS, CDR2 FNYEAQ. Between the trimmed V and J ends, which lost 5 bases and 5 bases, there was a span of 10 bases. The length of the CDR3 is 12 residues. The CDR3 protein is CASSPSSDEQYF. In DNA form, the CDR3 reads TGTGCCAGCAGCCCCTCCTCGGACGAGCAGTACTTC.

The J gene is TRBJ2-5, the V gene TRBV7-8; TRBD2 matches at 9 bases. Germline V gene data show CDR1 as SGHVS and CDR2 as FQNEAQ. Germline trimming cut 2 bases from V and 4 bases from J; bases unmatched to any gene: 5. The length of the CDR3 is 15 residues. CDR3 residues: CASSLRAGGPETQYF. CDR3 sequence (DNA): TGTGCCAGCAGCTTAAGGGCGGGGGGGCCAGAGACCCAGTACTTC.

This chain connects TRBV28 to TRBJ2-7; 8 nucleotides agree with TRBD1. The ends lost 2 bases at V and 9 bases at J; junction bases unmatched: 6. Germline CDR1 MDHEN, CDR2 SYDVKM. The CDR3 loop spans 13 amino acids. Here the CDR3 DNA reads TGTGCCAGCAGTTTAGAGGACAGGGACGGGCAGTACTTC. It specifies CASSLEDRDGQYF.

The V and J genes are TRBV29-1 and TRBJ2-5; a possible D gene is TRBD2 (5 bases). The CDR3 is made up of 14 amino acids. Germline V CDR1 and CDR2: SQVTM, ANQGSEA. V was clipped by 4 bases and J by 5 bases, with 17 bases between them. The CDR3 nucleotides are TGCAGCGTTGCCGGCCTGGGAGCGCCGGAGACCCAGTACTTC. It translates to CSVAGLGAPETQYF.

The chain links TRBV27 to TRBJ1-2; TRBD1 aligns across 7 bases. With V trimmed by 5 bases and J by 5 bases, 14 bases remained unmatched. CDR1 and CDR2 from the germline V gene are MNHEY and SMNVEV (reference sequence). The CDR3 consists of 16 residues. The CDR3 region is CASSPERQGWTYGYTF. The DNA for the CDR3 is TGTGCCAGCAGTCCTGAACGACAGGGATGGACTTATGGCTACACCTTC.

Only one count was recorded for this clonotype. The V gene is TRBV6-2 or TRBV6-3, the J gene TRBJ2-7; a possible D gene is TRBD2 (6 bases). CDR1 is MNHEY, CDR2 SVGEGT, per germline. V lost 0 bases and J lost 0, with 12 bases in between. CDR3 size: 16 residues. CDR3 DNA: TGTGCCAGCAGTTACTCGGTAGCGGATCACTCCTACGAGCAGTACTTC. Translated: CASSYSVADHSYEQYF.

The chain recombines TRBV4-1 with TRBJ2-3; TRBD2 is a possible D gene (5 bases). Germline V CDR1 and CDR2: MGHRA, YSYEKL. V was cut by 1 base and J by 1 base, with 21 bases left in between. CDR3 length: 19 amino acids. In DNA, the CDR3 is TGCGCCAGCAGCCAAGGCGGGCTCCGGGCCTCCCGGGGCACAGATACGCAGTATTTT. Translating gives CASSQGGLRASRGTDTQYF.

This clonotype has ten or more counts. The chain links TRBV7-2 to TRBJ2-7, with TRBD1 matching 7 bases. The CDR3 contains 13 residues. Trimming removed 3 bases from V and 6 bases from J; junction bases left unmatched: 5. Germline V lookup: CDR1 SGHTA, CDR2 FQGNSA. The CDR3 DNA reads TGTGCCAGCAGCTTGATACAGGGGCGCGAGCAGTACTTC. Residues: CASSLIQGREQYF.

There are many counts of this clonotype. This chain connects TRBV7-2 to TRBJ1-5; TRBD1 agrees at 8 bases. V was pared by 5 bases and J by 0 bases, with 6 bases of the junction left unmatched. Germline V gene lookup returns CDR1 SGHTA and CDR2 FQGNSA. CDR3 length equals 16 residues. The chain's CDR3 is CASSRTGIYSNQPQHF. CDR3 DNA sequence: TGTGCCAGCAGCCGGACAGGGATTTATAGCAATCAGCCCCAGCATTTT.

The chain has TRBV7-2 and TRBJ1-1; 8 nucleotides agree with TRBD1. V shed 2 bases, J shed 6 bases, and the junction held 11 bases outside the gene matches. The germline gives CDR1 SGHTA, CDR2 FQGNSA. The CDR3 contains 16 residues. CDR3 nucleotide sequence: TGTGCCAGCAGCTTAAACCACAGGGGGTCTGGGGCTGAAGCTTTCTTT. Its protein is CASSLNHRGSGAEAFF.

The V and J genes are TRBV3-1 and TRBJ2-3; 8 bases match TRBD2. The CDR3 has 17 amino acids. V shed 4 bases and J 2 bases; nucleotides not matched to a gene: 11. Germline CDR1 and CDR2: LGHDT and YNNKEL (reference sequence). The CDR3 region is CASSPYEERGYTDTQYF. CDR3 nucleotide sequence: TGTGCCAGCAGCCCCTATGAAGAGCGGGGGTACACAGATACGCAGTATTTT.

This clonotype has ten or more counts. The rearrangement joins TRBV7-8 to TRBJ2-4; perhaps TRBD2 as D (5 bases). From germline, CDR1 is SGHVS and CDR2 FQNEAQ. V lost 1 base and J lost 0, with 16 bases in between. The CDR3 consists of 18 residues. The CDR3 is CASSLVEAAGRAKNIQYF. The CDR3 DNA reads TGTGCCAGCAGCTTAGTCGAGGCGGCGGGCCGAGCCAAAAACATTCAGTACTTC.

CDR3 in amino acids: CAIRPAGYYEQYF. CDR3 DNA: TGTGCCATCAGACCGGCAGGGTACTACGAGCAGTACTTC. V and J are TRBV10-3 and TRBJ2-7; D perhaps matches TRBD1 (5 bases). CDR3 length: 13 residues. Germline V gene sequence: CDR1 ENHRY, CDR2 SYGVKD. Between the trimmed V and J ends, which lost 6 bases and 3 bases, there was a span of 12 bases.

This clonotype was seen a few times. The CDR3 loop is CASSRTSGGAGSTDTQYF. For the CDR3, the DNA is TGTGCCAGCAGCCGGACTAGCGGGGGGGCTGGGAGCACAGATACGCAGTATTTT. The rearrangement links TRBV2 to TRBJ2-3; 15 positions match TRBD2. Trimming at V came to 6 bases and at J to 0 bases, leaving 7 bases not matched to a gene. Germline V lookup: CDR1 SNHLY, CDR2 FYNNEI. This CDR3 spans 18 amino acids.

This clonotype was picked up many times. The J gene is TRBJ1-2, the V gene TRBV7-2; possibly TRBD1 for D (5 bases). The CDR3 covers 15 residues. The ends were cut back, 5 bases at V and 3 bases at J, with 16 bases in the middle. The V gene's germline CDR1 is SGHTA and CDR2 FQGNSA. The CDR3 reads CASSNRSWGDYGYTF. DNA for the CDR3: TGTGCCAGCAGCAACAGGTCCTGGGGGGACTATGGCTACACCTTC. The variable domain in full, completed from reference TRBV7-2 and TRBJ1-2, reads GAGVSQSPSNKVTEKGKDVELRCDPISGHTALYWYRQSLGQGLEFLIYFQGNSAPDKSGLPSDRFSAERTGGSVSTLTIQRTQQEDSAVYLCASSNRSWGDYGYTFGSGTRLTVV.

The chain links TRBV18 to TRBJ1-1, with a tentative D call TRBD1 (6 bases). Trimming shortened V by 1 base and J by 5 bases, and 20 bases separated the two germline ends. Germline CDR1 KGHSH, CDR2 LQKENI. This CDR3 region has 17 residues. CDR3 residues: CASSPRLGQQGATEAFF. CDR3 coding DNA: TGTGCCAGCTCACCACGTCTTGGCCAACAGGGCGCAACTGAAGCTTTCTTT.

The CDR3 loop is CSARSPGGGNQPQHF. CDR3 coding DNA: TGCAGTGCTAGATCCCCTGGAGGGGGTAATCAGCCCCAGCATTTT. V gene TRBV20-1 combines with J gene TRBJ1-5, with a tentative D call TRBD1 (6 bases). The ends were cut back, 2 bases at V and 4 bases at J, with 15 bases in the middle. Germline V gene sequence: CDR1 DFQATT, CDR2 SNEGSKA (reference sequence). The CDR3 is 15 residues long.

The chain couples TRBV6-1 to TRBJ2-1; a possible D gene is TRBD2 (5 bases). Germline V CDR1 and CDR2: MNHNS, SASEGT. V was pared by 2 bases and J by 10 bases, with 12 bases between. The CDR3 covers 13 residues. The CDR3 protein is CASSESGLGEQFF. Written as DNA, the CDR3 is TGTGCCAGCAGTGAATCCGGACTTGGCGAGCAGTTCTTC.

This clonotype was observed a handful of times. This chain uses TRBV4-3 with TRBJ1-6; tentatively, D is TRBD1 (6 bases). The V and J ends lost 1 base and 9 bases respectively, with 13 bases between them. This CDR3 has 15 amino acids. Germline loops: CDR1 LGHNA, CDR2 YSLEER. CDR3 sequence: CASSQGGGQGSPLHF. In nucleotides, the CDR3 is TGCGCCAGCAGCCAAGGCGGGGGGCAGGGTTCACCCCTCCACTTT.

This chain links TRBV19 with TRBJ2-7; D remains ambiguous. Germline V gives CDR1 LNHDA, CDR2 SQIVND (reference sequence). The length of the CDR3 is 14 residues. Between the trimmed V and J ends, which lost 3 bases and 0 bases, there was a span of 9 bases. CDR3 amino acids: CASSIYGSSYEQYF. The CDR3, as DNA: TGTGCCAGTAGTATTTATGGCAGCTCCTACGAGCAGTACTTC. Full variable domain (outside the CDR3, taken from reference TRBV19 and TRBJ2-7): DGGITQSPKYLFRKEGQNVTLSCEQNLNHDAMYWYRQDPGQGLRLIYYSQIVNDFQKGDIAEGYSVSREKKESFPLTVTSAQKNPTAFYLCASSIYGSSYEQYFGPGTRLTVT.

In its sample, this clonotype was seen many times. Relative to the germline gene, one junction end is altered; a read error may explain this. The chain uses TRBV7-8 and TRBJ2-3; TRBD1 matches 9 bases. The CDR3 loop spans 17 amino acids. CDR1 is SGHVS and CDR2 is FQNEAQ in the germline V gene. This chain's CDR3 is CASSLAGTGYERDTQYF. CDR3 coding DNA: TGTGCCAGCAGCCTAGCCGGGACAGGGTACGAGAGGGATACGCAGTATTTT.

This clonotype was recorded many times. The chain couples TRBV6-1 to TRBJ2-5; 8 bases are shared with TRBD2. Losses at the gene ends were 5 bases for V and 5 bases for J; bases not matched to a gene: 4. The CDR3 runs 13 residues. Germline lookup yields CDR1 MNHNS and CDR2 SASEGT. The CDR3 nucleotides are TGTGCCAGCAGTAGGACTAGCAGGGAGACCCAGTACTTC. Protein sequence: CASSRTSRETQYF.

This clonotype has ten or more counts. The genes are TRBV7-2 and TRBJ2-2; D is perhaps TRBD1 or TRBD2 (6 bases each). Germline loops: CDR1 SGHTA, CDR2 FQGNSA. CDR3 size: 16 residues. The ends were cut back, 1 base at V and 3 bases at J, with 12 bases in the middle. The CDR3 DNA reads as TGTGCCAGCAGCTTAGAAGGGGGGCGTGACACCGGGGAGCTGTTTTTT. Protein: CASSLEGGRDTGELFF.

The sample holds a few counts of this clonotype. This CDR3 is CASSLRTPLQFNSPLHF. The DNA of the CDR3 is TGTGCCAGCAGCCTCAGGACACCTCTCCAATTTAATTCACCCCTCCACTTT. V is TRBV12-3 or TRBV12-4 and J is TRBJ1-6; D possibly corresponds to TRBD1 (5 bases). The CDR3 sequence is 17 residues long. The V end was cut by 6 bases, the J end by 6 bases, with 21 bases between.

This clonotype was seen only a few times. CDR3 region: CASSLSDGPYEQYF. The DNA for the CDR3 is TGTGCCAGCAGTTTATCGGACGGACCCTACGAGCAGTACTTC. The rearrangement links TRBV27 to TRBJ2-7; D gene unclear. The CDR3 contains 14 residues. Trimming stripped 0 bases from V and 2 bases from J, with 8 bases between. Germline CDR1 reads MNHEY; CDR2 reads SMNVEV (reference sequence).

This clonotype appeared many times. This chain links TRBV7-6 with TRBJ1-5, with 9 bases aligning to TRBD1. This CDR3 is 17 amino acids long. J was trimmed by 0 bases and V by 4 bases; bases with no gene match: 7. Germline V gives CDR1 SGHVS, CDR2 FNYEAQ. The CDR3 region is CASSSGQGRDSNQPQHF. Written as DNA, the CDR3 is TGTGCCAGCAGCTCTGGACAGGGGAGGGATAGCAATCAGCCCCAGCATTTT.

V is TRBV29-1 and J is TRBJ2-2; no clear D. This CDR3 contains 12 residues. The V end lost 4 bases, the J end lost 6 bases, and 9 bases lay between the germline ends. The germline V gene encodes CDR1 SQVTM and CDR2 ANQGSEA. The CDR3 coding sequence is TGCAGCGTTGTGGGTTCAGCCGGGGAGCTGTTTTTT. This codes for CSVVGSAGELFF.

This clonotype was observed a few times. The V call is TRBV4-3, the J call TRBJ2-1; D might be TRBD2 (6 bases). This CDR3 spans 16 amino acids. The ends were cut back, 4 bases at V and 4 bases at J, with 17 bases in the middle. The germline V gene encodes CDR1 LGHNA and CDR2 YSLEER. CDR3 amino acids: CASSPDSGSRYNEQFF. In DNA, the CDR3 is TGCGCCAGCAGCCCAGATAGCGGTTCTAGGTACAATGAGCAGTTCTTC.

This clonotype was counted between two and nine times. The chain carries TRBV12-3 or TRBV12-4 and TRBJ2-5; 15 bases are a match to TRBD2. J was trimmed by 5 bases and V by 5 bases; bases with no gene match: 9. CDR3 length: 17 residues. CDR3 loop: CASSPTGTSGGMETQYF. CDR3 nucleotides: TGTGCCAGCAGTCCCACCGGGACTAGCGGGGGGATGGAGACCCAGTACTTC.

This clonotype was detected ten times or more. CDR3 loop: CASSHGLAGDITDTQYF. CDR3 DNA: TGTGCCAGCAGCCACGGACTAGCGGGGGACATCACAGATACGCAGTATTTT. The chain carries TRBV7-8 and TRBJ2-3, with 13 nucleotides matching TRBD2. This CDR3 region has 17 residues. The germline V gene has CDR1 SGHVS and CDR2 FQNEAQ. The V segment lost 5 bases and the J segment 2 bases; nucleotides outside the gene matches: 7.